This T cell receptor (beta chain) comes out of a study of blood T cell repertoires in COVID-19. Study members were between about 18 and 100 years old and lived in 20 to 30 US regions. Participants had their cohort set by participant-reported clinical history. Per the original methods: Reference gene primer amplification yielded estimated nucleated cell counts. TCRdb's copy holds only in-frame clones and misses some; the assay was immunoSEQ multiplex PCR. V, J and clone size are taken as reported in that table, and D and trimming were inferred from the DNA itself. The sample has some 460,000 clones; around 90% are singletons. The CDR3 is 13 amino acids. V was pared by 10 bases and J by 6 bases, with 11 bases of the junction left unmatched.

This TCR came from a woman aged 18 to 35 with acute COVID-19. V usage is TRBV12-3 or TRBV12-4 and J usage is TRBJ1-1; 7 positions match TRBD1. Sequenced material: PBMCs or T cells enriched from blood (not recorded which). CDR3 bases: TGTGCCACCACGTTTAGGGGGCTCTCTGAAGCTTTCTTT. Residues: CATTFRGLSEAFF.